The 14 T cell receptor beta chains below were found in one sample sequenced in a study of T cells after yellow fever vaccination. Each CDR3 protein gets one entry after TCRdb re-called the 5' RACE reads with MiXCR. In the table there are 450,000 to 600,000 distinct CDR3 sequences, 17% of which are singletons. Sample: PBMCs, taken around 5 days after the first yellow fever vaccination. These receptors originate from a man aged 18 to 30 who received the YFV17D yellow fever vaccine.

The chain recombines TRBV5-1 with TRBJ1-5; 8 bases are shared with TRBD1. The CDR3 runs to 15 residues. Germline V gene data show CDR1 as SGHRS and CDR2 as YFSETQ. V trimming: 4 bases; J trimming: 2 bases; junction bases outside the gene matches: 5. CDR3: CASSNGQGGNQPQHF. Written as DNA, the CDR3 is TGCGCCAGCAGCAATGGACAGGGCGGCAATCAGCCCCAGCATTTT.

This chain links TRBV19 with TRBJ2-2, with D possibly being TRBD1 (6 bases). CDR3 length: 18 amino acids. Trimming cost V 3 bases and J 0 bases, with 17 bases left between them. CDR1 is LNHDA and CDR2 is SQIVND in the germline V gene (reference sequence). In nucleotides, the CDR3 is TGTGCCAGTAGTATCCCTGGGATCGGGACACCGAACACCGGGGAGCTGTTTTTT. Encoded protein: CASSIPGIGTPNTGELFF. The variable domain in full, completed from reference TRBV19 and TRBJ2-2, reads DGGITQSPKYLFRKEGQNVTLSCEQNLNHDAMYWYRQDPGQGLRLIYYSQIVNDFQKGDIAEGYSVSREKKESFPLTVTSAQKNPTAFYLCASSIPGIGTPNTGELFFGEGSRLTVL.

This clonotype has a handful of counts. This chain uses TRBV7-2 with TRBJ1-2; D is ambiguous. Trimming stripped 4 bases from V and 8 bases from J, with 11 bases between. The germline CDR1 and CDR2 sequences are SGHTA and FQGNSA. CDR3 length: 12 residues. The CDR3 sequence: CASSSRYRGYTF. CDR3 DNA sequence: TGTGCCAGCAGCTCCCGATACCGCGGCTACACCTTC.

This clonotype was seen ten or more times. The V gene is TRBV20-1, the J gene TRBJ2-1, with a weak D call TRBD2 (5 bases). The CDR3 is made up of 13 amino acids. From germline, CDR1 is DFQATT and CDR2 SNEGSKA (reference sequence). Trimming took off 5 bases at V and 2 bases at J, with 10 bases between the two ends. CDR3 amino acids: CSASGVPYNEQFF. CDR3 DNA sequence: TGCAGTGCTTCCGGGGTTCCCTACAATGAGCAGTTCTTC.

V and J are TRBV24-1 and TRBJ2-1; tentative D call: TRBD1 (5 bases). This CDR3 is built from 11 residues. Germline CDR1 and CDR2: KGHDR and SFDVKD. Trimming took off 6 bases at V and 9 bases at J, with 8 bases between the two ends. CDR3 protein: CATSWGTEQFF. CDR3 coding DNA: TGTGCCACCAGTTGGGGCACTGAGCAGTTCTTC.

This clonotype has a handful of counts. V usage is TRBV14 and J usage is TRBJ2-1; D is perhaps TRBD1 or TRBD2 (6 bases each). Germline V gene data show CDR1 as SGHDN and CDR2 as FVKESK. V lost 7 bases, J lost 5 bases, and 18 bases lay in between. The CDR3 has 15 amino acids. The CDR3 sequence: CASKGEEGSHNEQFF. The DNA of the CDR3 is TGTGCCAGCAAGGGGGAGGAAGGTTCCCACAATGAGCAGTTCTTC. The full variable domain, its missing parts supplied by reference TRBV14 and TRBJ2-1, is EAGVTQFPSHSVIEKGQTVTLRCDPISGHDNLYWYRRVMGKEIKFLLHFVKESKQDESGMPNNRFLAERTGGTYSTLKVQPAELEDSGVYFCASKGEEGSHNEQFFGPGTRLTVL.

This clonotype was seen a few times. V and J are TRBV5-6 and TRBJ2-7, with D perhaps given as TRBD1 or TRBD2 (5 bases each). The CDR3 consists of 16 residues. Germline assignment: CDR1 SGHDT and CDR2 YYEEEE. The V end was cut by 4 bases, the J end by 5 bases, with 22 bases between. The CDR3 here is CASSPTGTPINHEQYF. The CDR3 region has the DNA TGTGCCAGCAGCCCGACCGGGACCCCAATTAACCACGAGCAGTACTTC.

This clonotype has only a few counts. This rearrangement joins TRBV9 to TRBJ2-7; a weak D match, TRBD1 (5 bases). From germline, CDR1 is SGDLS and CDR2 YYNGEE. This CDR3 is built from 15 residues. V gave up 0 bases and J gave up 5 bases, with 15 bases separating them. CDR3: CASSVGVGVYDEQYF. For the CDR3, the DNA is TGTGCCAGCAGCGTAGGGGTAGGGGTTTATGACGAGCAGTACTTC.

The chain joins TRBV4-3 to TRBJ1-1, with no clear D. V was clipped by 3 bases and J by 1 base, with 18 bases between them. Per germline, CDR1 LGHNA and CDR2 YSLEER. There are 17 residues in the CDR3. CDR3 in amino acids: CASSQDTTAGQNTEAFF. The CDR3 DNA reads TGCGCCAGCAGCCAGGATACAACCGCGGGCCAGAACACTGAAGCTTTCTTT.

V and J are TRBV6-5 and TRBJ2-1; TRBD2 matches at 7 bases. Trimming at V came to 2 bases and at J to 7 bases, leaving 5 bases not matched to a gene. This CDR3 is 14 amino acids long. Per the germline V gene, CDR1 is MNHEY and CDR2 is SVGAGI. The CDR3 reads CASSYGGGANEQFF. The CDR3 DNA reads TGTGCCAGCAGTTACGGGGGGGGTGCGAATGAGCAGTTCTTC.

This clonotype has a handful of counts. The CDR3 spells CASSLARQPDEAFF. Written as DNA, the CDR3 is TGTGCCAGCAGCTTAGCACGTCAGCCGGACGAAGCTTTCTTT. The rearrangement joins TRBV7-2 to TRBJ1-1; D remains unclear. This CDR3 spans 14 amino acids. Germline V gene sequence: CDR1 SGHTA, CDR2 FQGNSA. Trimming shortened V by 0 bases and J by 8 bases, and 13 bases separated the two germline ends. The entire variable domain, with the rest obtained from reference TRBV7-2 and TRBJ1-1, is as follows: GAGVSQSPSNKVTEKGKDVELRCDPISGHTALYWYRQSLGQGLEFLIYFQGNSAPDKSGLPSDRFSAERTGGSVSTLTIQRTQQEDSAVYLCASSLARQPDEAFFGQGTRLTVV.

The gene calls are TRBV21-1 and TRBJ2-2. TRBV21-1 is a pseudogene locus. This CDR3 contains 13 residues. DNA for the CDR3: TGTGCCAGCAGCAAAAGTGTTACCGGGGAGCTGTTTTTT. The encoded protein is CASSKSVTGELFF.

The J gene is TRBJ1-5, the V gene TRBV27; D is undetermined. This CDR3 has 13 residues. V lost 5 bases and J lost 2, with 7 bases in between. CDR1 is MNHEY and CDR2 is SMNVEV in the germline V gene (reference sequence). The CDR3 sequence is CASSMGGNQPQHF. CDR3 sequence (DNA): TGTGCCAGCAGTATGGGCGGCAATCAGCCCCAGCATTTT.

This clonotype was picked up many times. The CDR3 region has the DNA TGTGCCACCAGCAGCCGACAGGGCAAGCAGTACTTC. Protein product: CATSSRQGKQYF. V gene TRBV15 combines with J gene TRBJ2-7, with TRBD1 matching 7 bases. CDR3 length equals 12 residues. J lost 8 bases, V lost 3 bases, and 4 bases had no gene match. Germline CDR1 LNHNV, CDR2 YYDKDF (reference sequence).